Listed below are T cell receptor beta chains from one sample, sequenced in a study of cytomegalovirus exposure and HLA in healthy donors. TCRdb's table, derived via immunoSEQ multiplex PCR, lists solely in-frame clones and lacks some. The data show 110,000 or so clones, with 70% to 85% seen just once and about 2.7% held by the top ten. The sequenced sample was PBMCs. These receptors all come from a woman aged 18-30 years in good health and CMV-seronegative. The CDR3 runs from the conserved cysteine through the conserved F or W. A D gene is named only where the DNA matches it firmly. The size entry is marked missing in some rows and otherwise reads once, few, many or a size class.

TGCGCCAGCAGCTTGCTCAGCGGGACCTACGAGCAGTACTTC	CASSLLSGTYEQYF	-	TRBV5-1	TRBD2	TRBJ2-7
TGTGCCAGCTCTGACAGGGGGCTTGGCTACACCTTC	CASSDRGLGYTF	-	TRBV27	TRBD1	TRBJ1-2
TGTGCCAGCAGCCAAGTTGGGGACATCTATCAGCCCCAGCATTTT	CASSQVGDIYQPQHF	-	TRBV4-2	-	TRBJ1-5
TGTGCCAGCTCGGACAGAGCTAACTATGGCTACACCTTC	CASSDRANYGYTF	-	TRBV11-3	-	TRBJ1-2
TGTGCCAGCAGCTTAGAACAGGCCGGCGGGACCCAGTACTTC	CASSLEQAGGTQYF	once	TRBV11-3	-	TRBJ2-5
TGCGCCAGCAGCCAACAGCCCCTGGGACAGGGCGTTTATAGCAATCAGCCCCAGCATTTT	CASSQQPLGQGVYSNQPQHF	-	TRBV4-3	TRBD1	TRBJ1-5
TGTGCCAGCAGTCAGGTCGAGGACAGGTCCTACGAGCAGTACTTC	CASSQVEDRSYEQYF	-	TRBV28	TRBD1	TRBJ2-7
TGTGCCAGCAGCCCCGGGTCCAGCGGGATTTGGGTGACGCAGTATTTT	CASSPGSSGIWVTQYF	-	TRBV11-2	TRBD2	TRBJ2-3
TGTGCCAGCACTGACAGGGTAGGGGATCGCTATGGCTACACCTTC	CASTDRVGDRYGYTF	once	TRBV27	TRBD1	TRBJ1-2
TGTGCCAGTAGCCTAACAGGGGGAGGGCCGACAGATACGCAGTATTTT	CASSLTGGGPTDTQYF	few	TRBV19	-	TRBJ2-3
TGCGCCAGCAGCTTGGGGAACAGGGGGATGGGCTACACCTTC	CASSLGNRGMGYTF	-	TRBV5-1	TRBD1	TRBJ1-2
TGTGCCAGTAGCCGGAGGAACACCGGGGAGCTGTTTTTT	CASSRRNTGELFF	-	TRBV19	-	TRBJ2-2
TGTGCCAGCAGGCCTCCTTCGGGGGGTTCACCCCTCCACTTT	CASRPPSGGSPLHF	once	TRBV28	-	TRBJ1-6
TGTGCCAGCAGTTTAACGGCGGGAGCAAAAAACATTCAGTACTTC	CASSLTAGAKNIQYF	-	TRBV27	TRBD2	TRBJ2-4
TGTGCCAGCAGTGGGGACAGGGGGCTGAACACCGGGGAGCTGTTTTTT	CASSGDRGLNTGELFF	-	TRBV5-4	TRBD1	TRBJ2-2
TGTGCCAGCAGTGAAGGGTCGGGGATACAGCAGCCCCAGCATTTT	CASSEGSGIQQPQHF	few	TRBV2	-	TRBJ1-5
TGTGCCAGCACCAAACAGGGGGAAAAGAACACTGAAGCTTTCTTT	CASTKQGEKNTEAFF	-	TRBV28	TRBD1	TRBJ1-1
TGTGCCAGCAGCCAGGGCCCCGTGTCTGGCGAGCAGTACTTC	CASSQGPVSGEQYF	-	TRBV11-2	-	TRBJ2-7
TGTGCCAGCAGCGGTCTGGGGGCAGGGGTAGGCTATGGCTACACCTTC	CASSGLGAGVGYGYTF	-	TRBV5-4	-	TRBJ1-2
TGTGCCTGGGGGGACAGGGCGAACTATGGCTACACCTTC	CAWGDRANYGYTF	-	TRBV30	TRBD1	TRBJ1-2
TGTGCCAGCAGTCAGGGGCTGCTGGGTTACAATGAGCAGTTCTTC	CASSQGLLGYNEQFF	-	TRBV9	-	TRBJ2-1
TGCGCCAGCAGCTGGGGGGGGACAGGGGGAGGCACTGAAGCTTTCTTT	CASSWGGTGGGTEAFF	-	TRBV5-1	TRBD1	TRBJ1-1
TGTGCCAGCAGTGTATCCAGGGGGGATGGCTACACCTTC	CASSVSRGDGYTF	-	TRBV2	TRBD1	TRBJ1-2
TGCGCCAGCAGCTTGAATAGGGGACAGGGATTGAACACTGAAGCTTTCTTT	CASSLNRGQGLNTEAFF	-	TRBV5-1	TRBD1	TRBJ1-1
TGCAGCGCCGGTCCCGGGACAGGGGGCGGGGGGGAGCTGTTTTTT	CSAGPGTGGGGELFF	-	TRBV29-1	TRBD1	TRBJ2-2
TGTGCCAGCAGCCAAGATGCGGGTTCCGGAAACACCATATATTTT	CASSQDAGSGNTIYF	-	TRBV4-2	-	TRBJ1-3
TGCGCCAGCGGTCAGGGGGCTTGGAACACTGAAGCTTTCTTT	CASGQGAWNTEAFF	-	TRBV5-1	TRBD1	TRBJ1-1
TGCAGCGTTGGACCCGGGACAGGGGAAGGCTACACCTTC	CSVGPGTGEGYTF	-	TRBV29-1	TRBD1	TRBJ1-2
TGTGCCAGCAGCCAAGAACCGGGACAGGGTGGGCAGCCCCAGCATTTT	CASSQEPGQGGQPQHF	-	TRBV4-2	TRBD1	TRBJ1-5
TGTGCCAGCAGCCAGAGCTCTGGGGCCAACGTCCTGACTTTC	CASSQSSGANVLTF	-	TRBV14	-	TRBJ2-6